The 16 T cell receptor beta chains below all came from one sample that was sequenced in a study of T cell repertoires in cytomegalovirus infection. TCRdb passed the reads through MiXCR, listing each CDR3 protein once. The data show under 450,000 distinct CDR3 sequences, about 32% seen once. No antigen has been identified for these receptors. Sequenced here: cultured PBMCs, sampled from culture after CMV antigen stimulation. Receptors were obtained from a human donor in good health (CMV status not recorded). Some clones in this sample may be carry-over from other donors' samples.

The count of this clonotype is one. The chain links TRBV5-6 to TRBJ2-5, with 7 nucleotides matching TRBD2. V shed 1 base and J 1 base; nucleotides not matched to a gene: 4. This CDR3 is 15 amino acids long. The germline CDR1 and CDR2 sequences are SGHDT and YYEEEE. CDR3: CASSLPGRVQETQYF. For the CDR3, the DNA is TGTGCCAGCAGCTTGCCAGGGAGGGTCCAAGAGACCCAGTACTTC.

This clonotype has a handful of counts. The chain is built from TRBV13 and TRBJ2-1; D might be TRBD2 (6 bases). This CDR3 has 16 residues. V dropped 3 bases and J dropped 5 bases, with 17 bases sitting between them. Germline assignment: CDR1 PRHDT and CDR2 FYEKMQ (reference sequence). This CDR3 is CASSFPPGSWDNEQFF. CDR3 bases: TGTGCCAGCAGCTTCCCACCCGGGAGTTGGGACAATGAGCAGTTCTTC.

V usage is TRBV12-3 or TRBV12-4 and J usage is TRBJ1-2, with D possibly TRBD1 on 5 matching bases. This CDR3 spans 15 amino acids. V dropped 5 bases and J dropped 8 bases, with 21 bases sitting between them. DNA of the CDR3: TGTGCCAGCAGTCCCCGGGGGACTACGGTCACAGGCTACACCTTC. Amino acids: CASSPRGTTVTGYTF.

This clonotype was detected only once. The chain is built from TRBV6-2 or TRBV6-3 and TRBJ2-1; the D gene is possibly TRBD1 (6 bases). V was pared by 6 bases and J by 10 bases, with 10 bases between. CDR3 length equals 11 residues. Germline loops: CDR1 MNHEY, CDR2 SVGEGT. In nucleotides, the CDR3 is TGTGCCAGCAGCTATACAGGGGAGCAGTTCTTC. It specifies CASSYTGEQFF.

In DNA form, the CDR3 reads TGTGCCAGTAGTACCTCACAGGGTCCCAATGAGCAGTTCTTC. The encoded protein is CASSTSQGPNEQFF. V gene TRBV19 combines with J gene TRBJ2-1; tentatively, D is TRBD1 (6 bases). Germline loops: CDR1 LNHDA, CDR2 SQIVND (reference sequence). This CDR3 has 14 amino acids. V gave up 4 bases and J gave up 6 bases, with 13 bases separating them. The full variable domain, its missing parts supplied by reference TRBV19 and TRBJ2-1, is DGGITQSPKYLFRKEGQNVTLSCEQNLNHDAMYWYRQDPGQGLRLIYYSQIVNDFQKGDIAEGYSVSREKKESFPLTVTSAQKNPTAFYLCASSTSQGPNEQFFGPGTRLTVL.

This clonotype was observed many times. The DNA for the CDR3 is TGTGCCAGCAGCTTACAAGGAGCCCTGAACACCGGGGAGCTGTTTTTT. It encodes CASSLQGALNTGELFF. V usage is TRBV7-2 and J usage is TRBJ2-2; no reliable D call. The CDR3 extends over 16 amino acids. Trimming removed 2 bases at V and 1 base at J, with 11 bases between. The V gene's germline CDR1 is SGHTA and CDR2 FQGNSA.

The chain combines TRBV12-3 or TRBV12-4 with TRBJ1-1; maybe TRBD1 (5 bases). V lost 3 bases and J lost 6, with 17 bases in between. This CDR3 is 15 amino acids long. The CDR3 nucleotides are TGTGCCAGCAGTTTGGGGTGGCAGGGTCGGCCTGAAGCTTTCTTT. Its protein is CASSLGWQGRPEAFF.

This clonotype was recorded many times. For the CDR3, the DNA is TGTGCCAGCAGTTACCACGGAGGGGGCCAAGAGACCCAGTACTTC. As protein: CASSYHGGGQETQYF. The V gene is TRBV6-6, the J gene TRBJ2-5; D could derive from TRBD1 or TRBD2 (6 bases each). CDR3 size: 15 residues. V lost 2 bases to trimming and J lost 1 base, with 11 bases between them. Looked up from germline, CDR1 is MNHNY and CDR2 is SVGAGI (reference sequence).

Only a few counts were recorded for this clonotype. This chain connects TRBV5-4 to TRBJ1-4; 9 bases match TRBD1. J was trimmed by 5 bases and V by 3 bases; bases with no gene match: 5. CDR1 is SGHNT, CDR2 YYREEE, per germline (reference sequence). This CDR3 contains 15 residues. CDR3 in amino acids: CASSWGQGQNEKLFF. The CDR3 region has the DNA TGTGCCAGCAGCTGGGGACAGGGTCAAAATGAAAAACTGTTTTTT.

This clonotype occurred a few times. This chain connects TRBV7-3 to TRBJ2-2, with TRBD2 matching over 10 bases. The CDR3 covers 15 residues. Looked up from germline, CDR1 is SGHTA and CDR2 is FQGTGA. With 4 bases clipped from V and 5 bases from J, the junction kept 4 bases outside the gene matches. This chain's CDR3 is CASSSSGSRTGELFF. As DNA, the CDR3 is TGTGCCAGCAGCTCTAGCGGGAGTAGAACCGGGGAGCTGTTTTTT.

This clonotype was seen a handful of times. The genes are TRBV27 and TRBJ2-5, with TRBD1 as a possible D gene (5 bases). The CDR3 sequence is 14 residues long. V was clipped by 3 bases and J by 5 bases, with 13 bases between them. Germline lookup yields CDR1 MNHEY and CDR2 SMNVEV (reference sequence). The CDR3 nucleotides are TGTGCCAGCAGTTTTAACAGGTTGGGGGAGACCCAGTACTTC. This codes for CASSFNRLGETQYF.

This clonotype has a handful of counts. The chain couples TRBV11-2 to TRBJ1-2; D unresolved. With 1 base removed from V and 8 bases from J, the gap between germline ends came to 11 bases. The V gene's germline CDR1 is SGHAT and CDR2 FQNNGV. This CDR3 region has 13 residues. CDR3 coding DNA: TGTGCCAGCAGCTTAGGAGGGTCCGGCGGCTACACCTTC. The encoded protein is CASSLGGSGGYTF.

This clonotype came up many times. The chain carries TRBV4-1 and TRBJ2-7, with unresolved D. V shed 0 bases and J shed 10 bases, with 16 bases lying between them. Germline V gene lookup returns CDR1 MGHRA and CDR2 YSYEKL. The CDR3 length is 14 residues. CDR3 bases: TGCGCCAGCAGCCAAGAAGTCCCCGGTATGAAACAGTACGTC. This codes for CASSQEVPGMKQYV.

The chain has TRBV12-3 or TRBV12-4 and TRBJ1-2, with D tentatively TRBD1 (5 bases). Trimming stripped 6 bases from V and 3 bases from J, with 17 bases between. The CDR3 has 15 residues. Written as DNA, the CDR3 is TGTGCCAGCAGCTCCGTCGTTGGGGGGTACTATGGCTACACCTTC. Protein sequence: CASSSVVGGYYGYTF.

The chain recombines TRBV10-3 with TRBJ1-1; no clear D. The V end lost 11 bases, the J end lost 10 bases, and 17 bases lay between the germline ends. The CDR3 runs to 11 residues. Germline V gene sequence: CDR1 ENHRY, CDR2 SYGVKD. The chain's CDR3 is CARTSSVGAFF. The CDR3 DNA reads TGTGCCCGAACCTCCTCCGTGGGAGCTTTCTTT.

The chain employs TRBV27 and TRBJ1-3, with D uncertain. Germline values: CDR1 MNHEY, CDR2 SMNVEV (reference sequence). Between the trimmed V and J ends, which lost 5 bases and 4 bases, there was a span of 12 bases. The CDR3 loop spans 14 amino acids. CDR3 loop: CASSPKGSGNTIYF. CDR3 coding DNA: TGTGCCAGCAGTCCGAAGGGATCGGGAAACACCATATATTTT.